This TCR beta chain emerged from a study of cytotoxic CD8 clonotypes in ibrutinib-treated CLL (dated by TCRdb to about 2021). A note on the overall study: In this cohort, some 14 patients were treatment-naive and approximately twelve were relapsed/refractory, while 17 to 18 had unmutated IGHV. Of the 86 people in the trial, around 24 had longitudinal samples available. Cryopreserved peripheral blood mononuclear cells were collected at three points: before therapy, at response, and at either sustained remission or disease progression. On average, each sample had hundreds of thousands of productive templates and around 100,000 productive rearrangements. Responses were partial in approximately 24 patients and complete in 2; after median around 68 months follow-up, about 14 stayed in remission and about twelve progressed. Patients were still on ibrutinib when every remission and progressive disease sample was collected. The response samples were drawn at a median of 12 months into treatment, with a range of about 6 to 36 months. General study outcomes and caveats: Clonality rose at ibrutinib response, remained stable during sustained remission, and dropped back toward baseline at progression. Public clonotypes were found to be uncommon and were observed to contract or remain stable during treatment; the increase in clonality was shown to reflect expansion of private clonotypes at ibrutinib response. At baseline, clonality was higher than in age-matched healthy donors and showed a strong correlation with circulating CD8+ T-cell counts. Lymph node repertoires were not examined, and the timing of sampling was not matched between patients in sustained remission and those whose disease progressed.

This sample's time point label indicates: around 2 years on ibrutinib. For TCR beta library preparation, roughly 2 micrograms of genomic DNA was extracted from cryopreserved PBMCs. Longitudinal blood samples from CLL patients on ibrutinib monotherapy were analyzed using high-throughput TCR beta sequencing. The patients were enrolled in a single-center, open-label phase 2 trial of ibrutinib monotherapy. Looking up the germline V gene yields CDR1 SNHLY and CDR2 FYNNEI. The trim is 3 bases for V and 0 bases for J, with a gap of 3 bases between the germline ends. The CDR3 contains 12 residues, cysteine and phenylalanine counted. Left in the record is the CDR3 DNA by itself, 36 bases read in frame from the first base. Notes on this clone: Its recognized antigen is unknown. No clone much larger than this one lies a single base away; base qualities are absent.

A MiSeq instrument was used for deep resolution sequencing, which targeted depths ranging from 1 in 1 million up to 1 in 200,000 T cells, with coverage averaging 10x for each clonotype. The immunoSEQ hsTCRB Kit was used to generate TCR beta libraries. As for the authors' bioinformatics: The data were analyzed with ImmunoSEQ Analyzer and ImmunoSEQ Data Assistant, and V, D and J gene assignments followed IMGT definitions. Clonality was computed as one minus normalized Shannon entropy of productive rearrangement frequencies, ranging from 0 to 1. Public clonotype analysis was restricted to overrepresented clonotypes comprising at least 0.05% of each patient's repertoire. Around 14 repertoires from age-matched healthy donors, obtained from immuneACCESS, served as clonality controls. TCRdb mirrors the immuneACCESS table, restricted to in-frame sequences. Some clones are absent from its copies; in checked studies, under half trace to an unresolved V gene, and the reason for the others is unknown. V and J calls and clone size are those listed in that table; D and trimming were worked out from the DNA. This sample gives 150,000 or so clones in total; approximately 85% of them show up just once. The ten largest clones represent about 1.9% of the sample.

The source material was PBMCs, sampled after 24 months of ibrutinib treatment. This receptor was identified in a human donor with chronic lymphocytic leukemia. The chain links TRBV2 with TRBJ2-7; no D gene call is confident. The encoded CDR3 is CASSDASYEQYF. The DNA sequence is given as TGTGCCAGCAGTGACGCCTCCTACGAGCAGTACTTC.